A selection of T cell receptor beta chains follows, all from one sample in a study of blood T cell repertoires in COVID-19. Here immunoSEQ multiplex PCR was the method, and the copy in TCRdb shows in-frame clones only, minus some. The sample yields a few hundred thousand clones, around 90% seen once. The material sequenced was peripheral blood. The receptor set was obtained from a woman aged 25 to 39 with COVID-19, enrolled during active disease. The CDR3 runs from the conserved cysteine through the conserved F or W. Each record gives: J gene, D gene, clone size, V gene, CDR3 DNA, CDR3 protein. The D gene is left open where the match is weak. Rows give clone size only sometimes, using once, few, many, or a class for an expanded clone.

J: TRBJ2-7
D: .
size: .
V: TRBV30
DNA: TGTGCCTGGAAAGAGGGAGCGGGCGAGCAGTACTTC
CDR3: CAWKEGAGEQYF

J: TRBJ2-1
D: TRBD2
size: few
V: TRBV29-1
DNA: TGCAGCGTTGAAGGGGGGGGACTAGAGTACAATGAGCAGTTCTTC
CDR3: CSVEGGGLEYNEQFF

J: TRBJ2-7
D: TRBD1
size: .
V: TRBV5-1
DNA: TGCGCCAGCAGACCTCGGGACAGCTACGAGCAGTACTTC
CDR3: CASRPRDSYEQYF

J: TRBJ1-1
D: TRBD1
size: .
V: TRBV19
DNA: TGTGCCAGTAAGGGCAGGCAGGGGGAGTCGAACACTGAAGCTTTCTTT
CDR3: CASKGRQGESNTEAFF

J: TRBJ2-3
D: TRBD2
size: .
V: TRBV9
DNA: TGTGCCAGCAGCGCATCCGGGACTAGCGGGGAAAAAGATACGCAGTATTTT
CDR3: CASSASGTSGEKDTQYF

J: TRBJ2-5
D: TRBD2
size: .
V: TRBV7-3
DNA: TGTGCCAGCAGCTTAACGTACGGTAGCGGGAGTACGGCCCAGTACTTC
CDR3: CASSLTYGSGSTAQYF

J: TRBJ2-1
D: .
size: .
V: TRBV14
DNA: TGTGCCAGCAGCCTAGGGGCAGGTATTGAGCAGTTCTTC
CDR3: CASSLGAGIEQFF

J: TRBJ2-7
D: TRBD2
size: .
V: TRBV5-1
DNA: TGCGCCAGCAGCTTTACGGGGAGGGCCTACGAGCAGTACTTC
CDR3: CASSFTGRAYEQYF

J: TRBJ1-2
D: .
size: .
V: TRBV29-1
DNA: TGCAGCGTTGCACAGTCTAACTATGGCTACACCTTC
CDR3: CSVAQSNYGYTF

J: TRBJ2-2
D: .
size: once
V: TRBV2
DNA: TGTGCCAGCAAAGGGGTCAACACCGGGGAGCTGTTTTTT
CDR3: CASKGVNTGELFF

J: TRBJ2-1
D: .
size: .
V: TRBV2
DNA: TGTGCCAGCAGTCCGACTTCCTACAATGAGCAGTTCTTC
CDR3: CASSPTSYNEQFF

J: TRBJ1-2
D: .
size: .
V: TRBV6-1
DNA: TGTGCCAGCAGTGAATATAATGGCTACACCTTC
CDR3: CASSEYNGYTF

J: TRBJ1-1
D: TRBD1
size: .
V: TRBV6-6
DNA: TGTGCCAGCAGTCGAACAGGGGCGAACACTGAAGCTTTCTTT
CDR3: CASSRTGANTEAFF

J: TRBJ1-1
D: TRBD1
size: .
V: TRBV28
DNA: TGTGCCAGCAGTCCGCGACAGGGGGAGACTGAAGCTTTCTTT
CDR3: CASSPRQGETEAFF

J: TRBJ2-5
D: .
size: .
V: TRBV2
DNA: TGTGCCAGCAGTGACGTGGGAGAAGGAGGAGAGACCCAGTACTTC
CDR3: CASSDVGEGGETQYF

J: TRBJ2-2
D: .
size: few
V: TRBV10-1
DNA: TGCGCCAGCAGGGGGACTTTAACCGGGGAGCTGTTTTTT
CDR3: CASRGTLTGELFF

J: TRBJ2-7
D: TRBD1
size: .
V: TRBV3-1/TRBV3-2
DNA: TGTGCCAGCAGCCCAGGGGGACGCTCCTACGAGCAGTACTTC
CDR3: CASSPGGRSYEQYF

J: TRBJ2-3
D: TRBD2
size: .
V: TRBV19
DNA: TGTGCCAGTAGTACACTAGCGGGAGCATCCACAGATACGCAGTATTTT
CDR3: CASSTLAGASTDTQYF

J: TRBJ1-2
D: TRBD1
size: .
V: TRBV5-1
DNA: TGCGCCAGCAGCTTTGGTCCAGGGGGAAAGTTAGGGTATGGCTACACCTTC
CDR3: CASSFGPGGKLGYGYTF

J: TRBJ1-2
D: TRBD1
size: .
V: TRBV6-5
DNA: TGTGCCAGCAGCCTAGGGACAGGGGTTGACTATGGCTACACCTTC
CDR3: CASSLGTGVDYGYTF

J: TRBJ2-1
D: TRBD2
size: few
V: TRBV5-1
DNA: TGCGCCAGCAGCTTAGCGGGACCCAACAATGAGCAGTTCTTC
CDR3: CASSLAGPNNEQFF

J: TRBJ1-1
D: .
size: .
V: TRBV10-2
DNA: TGCGCCAGCAGTGAGTCACCAGGGGTGAGCACTGAAGCTTTCTTT
CDR3: CASSESPGVSTEAFF

J: TRBJ2-3
D: TRBD2
size: .
V: TRBV19
DNA: TGTGCCACCCGATTAGCGGGAGGACACACAGATACGCAGTATTTT
CDR3: CATRLAGGHTDTQYF

J: TRBJ2-7
D: .
size: .
V: TRBV6-5
DNA: TGTGCCAGCAGTTTACAGGACTCCTACGAGCAGTACTTC
CDR3: CASSLQDSYEQYF

J: TRBJ2-7
D: TRBD1
size: .
V: TRBV19
DNA: TGTGCCAGTAGTTATGGGGGTGACAGGGTCTACGAGCAGTACTTC
CDR3: CASSYGGDRVYEQYF

J: TRBJ1-5
D: TRBD1
size: .
V: TRBV5-8
DNA: TGTGCCAGCAGCCTGATCGGACAGGGAAATCAGCCCCAGCATTTT
CDR3: CASSLIGQGNQPQHF